This T cell receptor beta chain was identified in a study of identical twins. This CDR3 has 13 residues. With 10 bases clipped from V and 6 bases from J, the junction kept 9 bases outside the gene matches. Per germline, CDR1 WSHSY and CDR2 SAAADI. With template switching, a universal primer site was added, and the cDNA carried unique molecular identifiers. Each CDR3 protein gets one entry after TCRdb re-called the 5' RACE reads with MiXCR. The sample shows 350,000 or so distinct CDR3 sequences, about 10% of them seen only once. Healthy Caucasians supplied all donations. This clonotype was seen more than once but under ten times.

The material sequenced was naive T cells sorted from blood. This clonotype was sampled from a woman aged 45-65 years in good health. This rearrangement joins TRBV10-2 to TRBJ1-2; 9 bases match TRBD1. The CDR3 DNA reads TGCGCCACCCTGGACAGGGGCCCCCATGGCTACACCTTC. Its protein is CATLDRGPHGYTF.